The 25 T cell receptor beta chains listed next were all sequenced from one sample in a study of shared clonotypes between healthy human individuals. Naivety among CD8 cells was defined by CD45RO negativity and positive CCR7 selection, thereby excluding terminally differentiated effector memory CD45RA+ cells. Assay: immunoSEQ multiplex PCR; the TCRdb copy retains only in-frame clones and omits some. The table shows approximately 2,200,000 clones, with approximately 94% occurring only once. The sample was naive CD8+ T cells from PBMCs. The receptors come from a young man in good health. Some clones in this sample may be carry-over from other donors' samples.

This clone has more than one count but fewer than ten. The chain's CDR3 is CASGDPSDGYTF. The CDR3 region has the DNA TGTGCCAGCGGCGACCCCAGTGATGGCTACACCTTC. The J gene is TRBJ1-2, the V gene TRBV28; unclear D gene. The CDR3 is 12 amino acids. The germline gives CDR1 MDHEN, CDR2 SYDVKM. The V gene lost 8 bases and the J gene lost 6 bases, with 13 bases spanning the gap.

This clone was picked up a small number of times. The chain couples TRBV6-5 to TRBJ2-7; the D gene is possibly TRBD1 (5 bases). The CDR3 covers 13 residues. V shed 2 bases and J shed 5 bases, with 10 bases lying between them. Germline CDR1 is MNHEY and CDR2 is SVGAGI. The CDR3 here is CASSYKGRNEQYF. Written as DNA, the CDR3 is TGTGCCAGCAGTTACAAGGGGCGAAACGAGCAGTACTTC.

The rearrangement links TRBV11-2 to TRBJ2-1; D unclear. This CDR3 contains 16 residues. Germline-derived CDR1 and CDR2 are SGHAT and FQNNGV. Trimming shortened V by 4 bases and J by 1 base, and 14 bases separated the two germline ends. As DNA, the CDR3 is TGTGCCAGCAGCTGGGGTGCGTTAGGGTCCTACAATGAGCAGTTCTTC. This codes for CASSWGALGSYNEQFF.

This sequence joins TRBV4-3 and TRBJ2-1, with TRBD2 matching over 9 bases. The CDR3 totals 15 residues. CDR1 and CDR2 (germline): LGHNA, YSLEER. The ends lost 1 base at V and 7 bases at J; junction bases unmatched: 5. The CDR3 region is CASSQASGIGNEQFF. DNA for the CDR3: TGCGCCAGCAGCCAAGCTAGCGGGATCGGGAATGAGCAGTTCTTC.

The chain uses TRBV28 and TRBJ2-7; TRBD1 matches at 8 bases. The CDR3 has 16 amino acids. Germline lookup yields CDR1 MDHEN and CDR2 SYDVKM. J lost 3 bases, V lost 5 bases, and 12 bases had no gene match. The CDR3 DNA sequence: TGTGCCAGCAGTACGGACAGGGAAAGCGGAAACTACGAGCAGTACTTC. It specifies CASSTDRESGNYEQYF.

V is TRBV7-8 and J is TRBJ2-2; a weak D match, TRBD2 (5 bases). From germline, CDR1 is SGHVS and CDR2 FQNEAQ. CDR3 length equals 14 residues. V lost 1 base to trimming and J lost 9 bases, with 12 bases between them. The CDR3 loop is CASSLGTRGRELFF. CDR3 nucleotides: TGTGCCAGCAGCTTAGGGACCAGAGGGAGGGAGCTGTTTTTT.

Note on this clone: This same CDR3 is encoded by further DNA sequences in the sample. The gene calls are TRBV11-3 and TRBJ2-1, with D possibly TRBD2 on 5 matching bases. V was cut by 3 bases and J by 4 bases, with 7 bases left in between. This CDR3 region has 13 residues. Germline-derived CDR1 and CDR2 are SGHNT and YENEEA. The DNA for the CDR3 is TGTGCCAGCAGCTTGAGAGGGTACAATGAGCAGTTCTTC. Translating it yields CASSLRGYNEQFF.

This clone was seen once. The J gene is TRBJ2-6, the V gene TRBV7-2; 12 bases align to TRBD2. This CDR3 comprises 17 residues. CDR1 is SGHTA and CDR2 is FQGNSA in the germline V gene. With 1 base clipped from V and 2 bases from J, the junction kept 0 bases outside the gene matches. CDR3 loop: CASSLGLAGAGANVLTF. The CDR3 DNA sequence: TGTGCCAGCAGCTTAGGACTAGCGGGAGCTGGGGCCAACGTCCTGACTTTC.

The CDR3 loop reads CASSFGTTTDTQYF. The CDR3 bases are TGTGCCAGCAGCTTTGGTACTACTACAGATACGCAGTATTTT. The gene calls are TRBV5-6 and TRBJ2-3; no clear D gene. Germline V gives CDR1 SGHDT, CDR2 YYEEEE. CDR3 length: 14 residues. V lost 2 bases, J lost 3 bases, and 10 bases lay in between.

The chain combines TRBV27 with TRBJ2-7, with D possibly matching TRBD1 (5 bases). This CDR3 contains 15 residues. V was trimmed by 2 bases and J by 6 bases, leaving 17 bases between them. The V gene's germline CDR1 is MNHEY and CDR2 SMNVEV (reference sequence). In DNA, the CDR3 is TGTGCCAGCAGTTTAAGGGGTAGGCTGTTCTCCGAGCAGTACTTC. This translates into CASSLRGRLFSEQYF.

The DNA for the CDR3 is TGTGCCAGCAGCGTAGGGGTAGCTACGCGCGAGCAGTACTTC. Residues: CASSVGVATREQYF. The V call is TRBV9, the J call TRBJ2-7; the D is unclear. Trimming took 0 bases from V and 6 from J, leaving 13 bases between them. Per the germline V gene, CDR1 is SGDLS and CDR2 is YYNGEE. The CDR3 sequence is 14 residues long.

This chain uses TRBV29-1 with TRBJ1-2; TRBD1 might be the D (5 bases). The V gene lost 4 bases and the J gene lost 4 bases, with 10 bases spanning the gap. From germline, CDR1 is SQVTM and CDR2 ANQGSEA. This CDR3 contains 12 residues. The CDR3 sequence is CSVGGSSYGYTF. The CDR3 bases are TGCAGCGTTGGGGGCAGCTCCTATGGCTACACCTTC. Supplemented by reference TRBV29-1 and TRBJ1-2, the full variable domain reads SAVISQKPSRDICQRGTSLTIQCQVDSQVTMMFWYRQQPGQSLTLIATANQGSEATYESGFVIDKFPISRPNLTFSTLTVSNMSPEDSSIYLCSVGGSSYGYTFGSGTRLTVV.

The CDR3 DNA reads as TGTGCCAGTAGTTCACCTAATGAAAAACTGTTTTTT. Protein: CASSSPNEKLFF. V usage is TRBV19 and J usage is TRBJ1-4; D not resolved. The CDR3 length is 12 residues. V lost 5 bases, J lost 3 bases, and 4 bases lay in between. The germline V gene has CDR1 LNHDA and CDR2 SQIVND (reference sequence).

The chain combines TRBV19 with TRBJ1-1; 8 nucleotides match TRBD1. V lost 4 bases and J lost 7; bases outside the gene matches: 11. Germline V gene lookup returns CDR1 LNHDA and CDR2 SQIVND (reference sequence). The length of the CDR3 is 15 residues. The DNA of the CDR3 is TGTGCCAGTAGTACGTGGACAGGGCCGGGTGGTGAAGCTTTCTTT. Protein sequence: CASSTWTGPGGEAFF. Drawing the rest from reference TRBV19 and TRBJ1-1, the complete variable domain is DGGITQSPKYLFRKEGQNVTLSCEQNLNHDAMYWYRQDPGQGLRLIYYSQIVNDFQKGDIAEGYSVSREKKESFPLTVTSAQKNPTAFYLCASSTWTGPGGEAFFGQGTRLTVV.

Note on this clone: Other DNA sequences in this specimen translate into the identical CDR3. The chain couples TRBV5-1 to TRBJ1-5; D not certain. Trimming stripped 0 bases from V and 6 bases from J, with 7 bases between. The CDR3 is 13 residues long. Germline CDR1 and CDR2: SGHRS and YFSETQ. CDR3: CASSLAGSQPQHF. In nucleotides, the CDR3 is TGCGCCAGCAGCTTGGCCGGGAGTCAGCCCCAGCATTTT.

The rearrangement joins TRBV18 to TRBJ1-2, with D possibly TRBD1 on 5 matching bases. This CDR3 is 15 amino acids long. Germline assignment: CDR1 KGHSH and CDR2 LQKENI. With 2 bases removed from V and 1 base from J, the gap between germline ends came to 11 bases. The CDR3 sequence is CASSPGAGFNYGYTF. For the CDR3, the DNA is TGTGCCAGCTCACCAGGGGCAGGATTTAACTATGGCTACACCTTC.

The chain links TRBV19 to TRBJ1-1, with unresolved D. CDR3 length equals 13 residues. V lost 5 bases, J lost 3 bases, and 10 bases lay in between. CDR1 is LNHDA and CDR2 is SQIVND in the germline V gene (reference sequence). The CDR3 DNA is TGTGCCAGTAGTCCCGGGGTAGACACTGAAGCTTTCTTT. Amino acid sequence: CASSPGVDTEAFF.

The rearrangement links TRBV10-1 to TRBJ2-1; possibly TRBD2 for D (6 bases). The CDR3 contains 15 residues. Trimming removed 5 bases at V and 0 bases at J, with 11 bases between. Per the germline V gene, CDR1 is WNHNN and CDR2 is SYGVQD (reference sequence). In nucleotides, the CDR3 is TGCGCCAGCAGTCTGCTAGCGACCTCCTACAATGAGCAGTTCTTC. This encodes CASSLLATSYNEQFF.

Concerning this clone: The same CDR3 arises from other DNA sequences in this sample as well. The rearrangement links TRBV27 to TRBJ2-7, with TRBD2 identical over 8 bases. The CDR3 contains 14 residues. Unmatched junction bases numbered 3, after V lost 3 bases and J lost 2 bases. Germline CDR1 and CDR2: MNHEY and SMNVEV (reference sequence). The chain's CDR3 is CASSFGSGAYEQYF. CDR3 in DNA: TGTGCCAGCAGTTTTGGTAGCGGGGCCTACGAGCAGTACTTC.

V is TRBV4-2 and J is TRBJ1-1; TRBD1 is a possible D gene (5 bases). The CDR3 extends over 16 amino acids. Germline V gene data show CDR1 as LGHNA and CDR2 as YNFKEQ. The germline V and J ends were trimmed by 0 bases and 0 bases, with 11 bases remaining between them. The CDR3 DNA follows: TGTGCCAGCAGCCAAGATCTGGGGCAGTTGAACACTGAAGCTTTCTTT. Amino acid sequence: CASSQDLGQLNTEAFF.

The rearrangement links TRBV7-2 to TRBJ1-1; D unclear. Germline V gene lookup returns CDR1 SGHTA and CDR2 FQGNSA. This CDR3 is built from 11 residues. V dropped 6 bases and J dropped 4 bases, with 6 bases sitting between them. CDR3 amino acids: CASRAATEAFF. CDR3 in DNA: TGTGCCAGCAGAGCGGCCACTGAAGCTTTCTTT.

CDR3 amino acids: CASSQEPWNTQYF. The CDR3 DNA sequence: TGTGCCAGCAGCCAAGAGCCCTGGAATACGCAGTATTTT. V usage is TRBV14 and J usage is TRBJ2-3; D ambiguous. The V end lost 0 bases, the J end lost 7 bases, and 8 bases lay between the germline ends. CDR3 length: 13 amino acids. Germline V CDR1 and CDR2: SGHDN, FVKESK.

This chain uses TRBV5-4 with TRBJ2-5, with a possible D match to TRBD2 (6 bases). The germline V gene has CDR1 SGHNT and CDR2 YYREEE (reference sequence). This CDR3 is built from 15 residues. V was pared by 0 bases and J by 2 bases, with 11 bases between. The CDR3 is CASSLAGGLQETQYF. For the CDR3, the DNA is TGTGCCAGCAGCTTGGCCGGGGGTCTTCAAGAGACCCAGTACTTC.

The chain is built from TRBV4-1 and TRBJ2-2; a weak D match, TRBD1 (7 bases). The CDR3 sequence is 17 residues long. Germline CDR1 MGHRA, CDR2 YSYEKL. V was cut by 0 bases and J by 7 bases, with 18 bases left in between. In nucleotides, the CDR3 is TGCGCCAGCAGCCAAGATCGGGGGACAGAAGGTGACGGGGAGCTGTTTTTT. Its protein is CASSQDRGTEGDGELFF.

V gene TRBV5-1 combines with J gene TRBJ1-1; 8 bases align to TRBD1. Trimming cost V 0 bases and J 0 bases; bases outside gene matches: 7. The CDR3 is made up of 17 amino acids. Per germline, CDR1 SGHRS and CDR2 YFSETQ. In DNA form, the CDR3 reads TGCGCCAGCAGCTTGGATGGACAGGGATTCATGAACACTGAAGCTTTCTTT. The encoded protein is CASSLDGQGFMNTEAFF.